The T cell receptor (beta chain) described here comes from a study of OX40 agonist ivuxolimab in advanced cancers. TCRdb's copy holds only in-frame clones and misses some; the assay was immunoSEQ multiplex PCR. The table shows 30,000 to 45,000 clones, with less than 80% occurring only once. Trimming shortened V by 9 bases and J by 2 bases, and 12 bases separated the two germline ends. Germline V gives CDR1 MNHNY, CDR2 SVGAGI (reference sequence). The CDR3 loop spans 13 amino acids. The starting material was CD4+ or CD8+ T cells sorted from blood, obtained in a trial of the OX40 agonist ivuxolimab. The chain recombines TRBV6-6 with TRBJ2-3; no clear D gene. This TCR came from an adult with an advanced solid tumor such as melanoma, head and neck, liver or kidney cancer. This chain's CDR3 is CASQAIHTDTQYF. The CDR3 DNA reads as TGTGCCAGTCAAGCGATTCACACAGATACGCAGTATTTT.